The rows below give T cell receptor beta chains drawn from one sample of a study of T-cell memory formation after mild COVID-19. TCRdb analysed the 5' RACE reads with MiXCR anew, one entry per CDR3 protein. The sample shows over 350,000 distinct CDR3 sequences, 16% of them seen only once. Sample: PBMCs or a T cell subset sorted from them (not recorded which). These TCRs come from a man between 18 and 35 years old who had mild COVID-19 (a few samples of this study predate the infection). Cell type and time point are not known. CDR3s include the opening cysteine and the closing phenylalanine or tryptophan. A D gene is named only where the DNA matches it firmly. Size tells how often a clone was seen (once, few, many) or the class of an expanded clone, and some rows leave it out.

D: TRBD2
J: TRBJ2-1
V: TRBV3-1
size: many
DNA: TGTGCCAGCAGCCAAGAATCACGGGGGGGTGACGATGAGCAGTTCTTC
CDR3: CASSQESRGGDDEQFF

D: TRBD1
J: TRBJ2-3
V: TRBV6-2/TRBV6-3
size: few
DNA: TGTGCCAGCAGACTCCGGGACAGGGGATTTGGTACGCAGTATTTT
CDR3: CASRLRDRGFGTQYF

D: TRBD1
J: TRBJ1-2
V: TRBV7-9
size: -
DNA: TGTGCCAGCAGTCACGTCACAGGGGCGGCTTTCTATGGCTACACCTTC
CDR3: CASSHVTGAAFYGYTF

D: -
J: TRBJ2-2
V: TRBV6-6
size: -
DNA: TGTGCCAGCAGTTACAACGGGGCCGGGGAGCTGTTTTTT
CDR3: CASSYNGAGELFF

D: TRBD1
J: TRBJ2-7
V: TRBV10-3
size: many
DNA: TGTGCCATCAGTGAGTCGGACAGGGGAAGTGGCTACGAGCAGTACTTC
CDR3: CAISESDRGSGYEQYF

D: -
J: TRBJ1-1
V: TRBV28
size: few
DNA: TGTGCCAGCACCCAGAGAGAGAACACTGAAGCTTTCTTT
CDR3: CASTQRENTEAFF

D: -
J: TRBJ1-2
V: TRBV6-2/TRBV6-3
size: few
DNA: TGTGCCAGCAGTTATGGGCCGGGCTCACGTGGTGGCTACACCTTC
CDR3: CASSYGPGSRGGYTF

D: TRBD1
J: TRBJ2-1
V: TRBV7-2
size: few
DNA: TGTGCCGGAAAACCGGGACAGGAATACAATGAGCAGTTCTTC
CDR3: CAGKPGQEYNEQFF

D: TRBD1
J: TRBJ2-2
V: TRBV5-1
size: few
DNA: TGCGCCAGCCAGGACAGGGGGCAAACCGGGGAGCTGTTTTTT
CDR3: CASQDRGQTGELFF

D: TRBD1
J: TRBJ2-2
V: TRBV6-5
size: -
DNA: TGTGCCAGCAACAGGGGCGTCCCCGGGGAGCTGTTTTTT
CDR3: CASNRGVPGELFF

D: -
J: TRBJ2-7
V: TRBV4-1
size: many
DNA: TGCGCCAGCAGCCGTCAAAGAGGGGACAACGAGCAGTACTTC
CDR3: CASSRQRGDNEQYF

D: -
J: TRBJ2-1
V: TRBV12-3/TRBV12-4
size: few
DNA: TGTGCCAGCAGCCCTCGAGCGACGGGGGACAATGAGCAGTTCTTC
CDR3: CASSPRATGDNEQFF

D: -
J: TRBJ1-5
V: TRBV6-2/TRBV6-3
size: -
DNA: TGTGCCAGCCAGGATAGCAATCAGCCCCAGCATTTT
CDR3: CASQDSNQPQHF

D: -
J: TRBJ2-2
V: TRBV7-9
size: few
DNA: TGTGCCAGCAGCTCGACAGGTCTTACCGGGGAGCTGTTTTTT
CDR3: CASSSTGLTGELFF

D: -
J: TRBJ1-5
V: TRBV12-3/TRBV12-4
size: few
DNA: TGTGCCAGCAGGGGCGGGGGGAACAATCAGCCCCAGCATTTT
CDR3: CASRGGGNNQPQHF

D: -
J: TRBJ2-6
V: TRBV3-1
size: -
DNA: TGTGCCAGCAGCCATTATGGGGCCAACGTCCTGACTTTC
CDR3: CASSHYGANVLTF

D: -
J: TRBJ2-2
V: TRBV6-2/TRBV6-3
size: -
DNA: TGTGCCAGCAGAACCTCGGGCCTAGCTGCCGGGGAGCTGTTTTTT
CDR3: CASRTSGLAAGELFF

D: TRBD2
J: TRBJ2-5
V: TRBV7-2
size: -
DNA: TGTGCCAGCAGCTCATCCCCTTTTCTAGCGGGGGTGACCTGGCAGACCCAGTACTTC
CDR3: CASSSSPFLAGVTWQTQYF

D: -
J: TRBJ2-7
V: TRBV11-2
size: -
DNA: TGTGCCAGCAGCTTAAATCATGACCCCTCTTACGAGCAGTACTTC
CDR3: CASSLNHDPSYEQYF

D: -
J: TRBJ1-6
V: TRBV6-5
size: -
DNA: TGTGCCAGCAGTTACGCATTATGGAATTCACCCCTCCACTTT
CDR3: CASSYALWNSPLHF

D: -
J: TRBJ2-3
V: TRBV5-1
size: few
DNA: TGCGCCAGCAGCTCTGGAGTGGATACGCAGTATTTT
CDR3: CASSSGVDTQYF

D: TRBD1
J: TRBJ2-1
V: TRBV20-1
size: few
DNA: TGCAGTGCTAGGGGGCCCGCAGGGGGCGTCGCCTACAATGAGCAGTTCTTC
CDR3: CSARGPAGGVAYNEQFF

D: TRBD1
J: TRBJ2-5
V: TRBV29-1
size: few
DNA: TGCAGCGTTGAAGATCGACAGGGGGTCCAAGAGACCCAGTACTTC
CDR3: CSVEDRQGVQETQYF

D: TRBD1
J: TRBJ1-6
V: TRBV7-2
size: -
DNA: TGTGCCAGCAGCTTAGCATACCGGGACAGGGTCTCACCCCTCCACTTT
CDR3: CASSLAYRDRVSPLHF

D: TRBD1
J: TRBJ2-5
V: TRBV30
size: few
DNA: TGTGCCTGGAGAGGGACAGGGGTAGAGACCCAGTACTTC
CDR3: CAWRGTGVETQYF

D: -
J: TRBJ1-5
V: TRBV19
size: once
DNA: TGTGCCAGTAGTATAGAAGGGCTAGGCTCCGCGGATCAGAATCAGCCCCAGCATTTT
CDR3: CASSIEGLGSADQNQPQHF

D: TRBD2
J: TRBJ2-5
V: TRBV5-1
size: few
DNA: TGCGCCAGCAGCGGTTATAGCGGGGAAGAGACCCAGTACTTC
CDR3: CASSGYSGEETQYF

D: -
J: TRBJ2-1
V: TRBV9
size: -
DNA: TGTGCCAGCAGCGTCCGACCGGGACCCCTCTCCTACAATGAGCAGTTCTTC
CDR3: CASSVRPGPLSYNEQFF

D: -
J: TRBJ1-2
V: TRBV7-2
size: few
DNA: TGTGCCAGCAGCCGATACGGCCAAGGCTACACCTTC
CDR3: CASSRYGQGYTF

D: -
J: TRBJ1-2
V: TRBV6-2/TRBV6-3
size: few
DNA: TGTGCCAGCAGTCGGGGTAAAAGAGGCGGCTACACCTTC
CDR3: CASSRGKRGGYTF

D: TRBD1
J: TRBJ2-2
V: TRBV4-1
size: -
DNA: TGCGCCAGCAGTAATCCGGGACAGGGCACCGGGGAGCTGTTTTTT
CDR3: CASSNPGQGTGELFF

D: -
J: TRBJ1-1
V: TRBV10-3
size: few
DNA: TGTGCCATCACAGCGGGGGAGACTGAAGCTTTCTTT
CDR3: CAITAGETEAFF

D: -
J: TRBJ2-5
V: TRBV20-1
size: -
DNA: TGCAGTGCTAGAGACACCGGGACCCAAGAGACCCAGTACTTC
CDR3: CSARDTGTQETQYF

D: -
J: TRBJ2-5
V: TRBV20-1
size: few
DNA: TGCAGTGCTAGGAGGCCAGCACACCAAGAGACCCAGTACTTC
CDR3: CSARRPAHQETQYF

D: -
J: TRBJ1-5
V: TRBV7-2
size: -
DNA: TGTGCCAGCAGCGCCCGGGGGGCGAGAAGCAATCAGCCCCAGCATTTT
CDR3: CASSARGARSNQPQHF

D: -
J: TRBJ2-3
V: TRBV7-2
size: many
DNA: TGTGCCAGCAGCTTGGGGGTTGGCAGACACACAGATACGCAGTATTTT
CDR3: CASSLGVGRHTDTQYF

D: TRBD1
J: TRBJ2-3
V: TRBV5-1
size: -
DNA: TGCGCCAGCAGCTTCGGCCCCAGGGGGAGCACAGATACGCAGTATTTT
CDR3: CASSFGPRGSTDTQYF